The present TCR beta chain was sequenced within a study of early T cells in non-severe SARS-CoV-2 infection. There are many counts of this clonotype. Each single cDNA molecule received a unique molecular identifier. Via MiXCR, TCRdb re-called the 5' RACE reads, giving one row per CDR3 protein. Of approximately 90,000 distinct CDR3 sequences in the sample, 11% were seen once. Per germline, CDR1 MNHNY and CDR2 SVGAGI (reference sequence). V lost 5 bases to trimming and J lost 5 bases; unmatched junction nucleotides: 3. There are 14 residues in the CDR3. Sample: whole blood, taken at baseline. The chain recombines TRBV6-6 with TRBJ2-5, with 12 bases matching TRBD2. This TCR was sampled from an adult who was a healthcare worker with PCR-confirmed SARS-CoV-2 infection or an uninfected control (not recorded which). In DNA form, the CDR3 reads TGTGCCAGCAGTACCGGGACTAGCGGGGAGACCCAGTACTTC. Its protein product is CASSTGTSGETQYF.